This entry lists 18 T cell receptor beta chains sequenced from one sample in a study of T-cell reconstitution after alpha-beta-depleted transplantation in children. Unique molecular identifiers featured in how the TCRbeta library was prepared. Using its own MiXCR run on the PCR reads, TCRdb lists one record per CDR3 protein. Of about 610,000 distinct CDR3 sequences listed, roughly a tenth are singletons. The specimen was PBMCs from the stem cell graft donor, collected from the stem cell graft. The receptors here all came from a human donor who donated a stem cell graft to a child with acute myeloid leukemia.

This clonotype was counted a few times. The chain employs TRBV20-1 and TRBJ1-1; 9 bases align to TRBD1. The CDR3 covers 12 residues. Looked up from germline, CDR1 is DFQATT and CDR2 is SNEGSKA (reference sequence). CDR3 coding DNA: TGCAGCCCGGGACAGGGTAACACTGAAGCTTTCTTT. Amino acids: CSPGQGNTEAFF.

The V call is TRBV7-3, the J call TRBJ2-3, with TRBD2 matching 10 bases. Trimming took 4 bases from V and 1 from J; bases not matched to a gene: 5. The germline CDR1 and CDR2 sequences are SGHTA and FQGTGA. The CDR3 spans 16 residues. The CDR3 sequence: CASSSGTSAGTDTQYF. In DNA form, the CDR3 reads TGTGCCAGCAGCTCCGGGACTAGCGCAGGCACAGATACGCAGTATTTT.

The V call is TRBV5-1, the J call TRBJ2-1; TRBD2 is a possible D gene (6 bases). Germline V gives CDR1 SGHRS, CDR2 YFSETQ. V lost 4 bases and J 1 base, leaving 12 bases between the germline ends. The CDR3 is 15 residues long. The CDR3 DNA sequence: TGCGCCAGCAGCCCGGAGGAGGGGTCCTACAATGAGCAGTTCTTC. Protein product: CASSPEEGSYNEQFF.

This chain uses TRBV3-1 with TRBJ1-1; TRBD1 might be the D (6 bases). From germline, CDR1 is LGHDT and CDR2 YNNKEL (reference sequence). The CDR3 is 15 residues long. The V and J ends lost 6 bases and 0 bases respectively, with 14 bases between them. CDR3 in DNA: TGTGCCAGCAGTCGACAGGCCGACATGAACACTGAAGCTTTCTTT. Translated: CASSRQADMNTEAFF. Filled out from reference TRBV3-1 and TRBJ1-1, the complete variable domain reads DTAVSQTPKYLVTQMGNDKSIKCEQNLGHDTMYWYKQDSKKFLKIMFSYNNKELIINETVPNRFSPKSPDKAHLNLHINSLELGDSAVYFCASSRQADMNTEAFFGQGTRLTVV.

The chain combines TRBV2 with TRBJ2-3; unclear D gene. Trimming pared 4 bases from V and 0 bases from J, leaving 11 bases between. Germline assignment: CDR1 SNHLY and CDR2 FYNNEI. This CDR3 region has 15 residues. The CDR3 nucleotides read TGTGCCAGCAGTGGCAGCCCTATTAGCACAGATACGCAGTATTTT. Encoded protein: CASSGSPISTDTQYF.

This clonotype has a handful of counts. V gene TRBV7-9 combines with J gene TRBJ2-1, with 8 nucleotides matching TRBD2. This CDR3 has 13 residues. Germline V gives CDR1 SEHNR, CDR2 FQNEAQ (reference sequence). V lost 4 bases and J lost 15; bases outside the gene matches: 11. CDR3 nucleotide sequence: TGTGCCAGCAGCTCAACTCCGGGACTAGGCTCGTTCTTC. Translating it yields CASSSTPGLGSFF. The full variable domain, with the rest looked up from reference TRBV7-9 and TRBJ2-1, is DTGVSQNPRHKITKRGQNVTFRCDPISEHNRLYWYRQTLGQGPEFLTYFQNEAQLEKSRLLSDRFSAERPKGSFSTLEIQRTEQGDSAMYLCASSSTPGLGSFFGPGTRLTVL.

The chain joins TRBV20-1 to TRBJ2-1, with 8 bases that match TRBD2. Germline loops: CDR1 DFQATT, CDR2 SNEGSKA (reference sequence). There are 15 residues in the CDR3. J gave up 9 bases and V 0 bases, and 10 bases lay outside the gene matches. The CDR3 sequence is CSARDLGLVFSEQFF. The DNA of the CDR3 is TGCAGTGCTAGAGATCTGGGACTAGTGTTTTCTGAGCAGTTCTTC.

This clonotype was seen repeatedly, ten times or more. The V and J genes are TRBV7-9 and TRBJ1-5; D is unresolved. CDR3 length: 15 residues. Trimming shortened V by 5 bases and J by 6 bases, and 17 bases separated the two germline ends. The germline V gene encodes CDR1 SEHNR and CDR2 FQNEAQ (reference sequence). CDR3 protein: CASSKGPGMGQPQHF. The DNA of the CDR3 is TGTGCCAGCAGCAAAGGGCCCGGGATGGGTCAGCCCCAGCATTTT.

The CDR3 is CASSLPSGRITDTQYF. The CDR3 coding sequence is TGTGCCAGCAGTTTACCCAGCGGGAGGATCACAGATACGCAGTATTTT. V gene TRBV27 combines with J gene TRBJ2-3; TRBD2 matches at 9 bases. CDR1 MNHEY and CDR2 SMNVEV come from the germline V gene (reference sequence). V trimming: 2 bases; J trimming: 2 bases; junction bases outside the gene matches: 5. This CDR3 is built from 16 residues.

This clonotype appeared a few times. V gene TRBV18 combines with J gene TRBJ1-6; TRBD1 matches 10 bases. The J segment lost 8 bases and the V segment lost 6 bases, leaving 7 bases of the junction unmatched. Germline lookup yields CDR1 KGHSH and CDR2 LQKENI. The CDR3 has 15 residues. CDR3 amino acids: CASSLTGGEDSPLHF. CDR3 sequence (DNA): TGTGCCAGCTCTTTGACAGGGGGCGAAGATTCACCCCTCCACTTT.

This clonotype came up many times. V and J are TRBV27 and TRBJ2-1, with unresolved D. V lost 5 bases and J 4 bases, leaving 15 bases between the germline ends. Germline V lookup: CDR1 MNHEY, CDR2 SMNVEV (reference sequence). The CDR3 spans 15 residues. CDR3 sequence (DNA): TGTGCCAGCAGTCAACCGGGTCTGGGATACAATGAGCAGTTCTTC. This gives the protein CASSQPGLGYNEQFF.

This sequence joins TRBV2 and TRBJ2-7, with a weak D call TRBD2 (6 bases). V was trimmed by 8 bases and J by 5 bases, leaving 16 bases between them. The CDR3 sequence is 13 residues long. CDR1 and CDR2 (germline): SNHLY, FYNNEI. In DNA form, the CDR3 reads TGTGCCAGCGGTACGGCGGGGTCCCACGAGCAGTACTTC. Protein: CASGTAGSHEQYF.

The sample holds a few counts of this clonotype. V is TRBV7-6 and J is TRBJ2-7; D not certain. V lost 5 bases and J lost 6, with 11 bases in between. CDR3 size: 12 residues. The germline V gene encodes CDR1 SGHVS and CDR2 FNYEAQ. The CDR3 coding sequence is TGTGCCAGCAGCGGAAGGACGGGCGAGCAGTACTTC. It translates to CASSGRTGEQYF.

A note on this clonotype: Given a much more abundant clone one base away, this may be a read error. The genes are TRBV3-1 and TRBJ1-2, with a tentative D call TRBD1 (6 bases). With 3 bases removed from V and 4 bases from J, the gap between germline ends came to 9 bases. Germline V CDR1 and CDR2: LGHDT, YNNKEL (reference sequence). There are 13 residues in the CDR3. This CDR3 reads CASSQGHSYGYTF. As DNA, the CDR3 is TGTGCCAGCAGCCAGGGACATTCCTATGGCTACACCTTC. The full variable domain, in which reference TRBV3-1 and TRBJ1-2 provide the parts outside the CDR3, is DTAVSQTPKYLVTQMGNDKSIKCEQNLGHDTMYWYKQDSKKFLKIMFSYNNKELIINETVPNRFSPKSPDKAHLNLHINSLELGDSAVYFCASSQGHSYGYTFGSGTRLTVV.

This sequence joins TRBV18 and TRBJ2-2; a weak D match, TRBD2 (5 bases). V lost 6 bases and J lost 8, with 25 bases in between. Germline assignment: CDR1 KGHSH and CDR2 LQKENI. The CDR3 loop spans 17 amino acids. The CDR3 DNA reads as TGTGCCAGCTCCCCCTGGAGAAAGGAGGAAGTGGATGGGGAGCTGTTTTTT. Its protein product is CASSPWRKEEVDGELFF.

CDR3 sequence (DNA): TGTGCCAGCAGTGAAGGGAACAAGGCAGATACGCAGTATTTT. Its translation: CASSEGNKADTQYF. The chain has TRBV2 and TRBJ2-3; D not certain. The germline gives CDR1 SNHLY, CDR2 FYNNEI. Trimming left V 1 base short and J 4 bases short, with 9 bases between. The CDR3 runs 14 residues.

The CDR3: CASSPDPNRPQHF. CDR3 nucleotides: TGTGCCAGCTCCCCGGACCCAAACAGGCCCCAGCATTTT. The chain carries TRBV18 and TRBJ1-5; D call uncertain. V was shortened by 6 bases and J by 9 bases, with 15 bases between the two germline ends. In germline, CDR1 is KGHSH, CDR2 LQKENI. The CDR3 extends over 13 amino acids.

In its sample, this clonotype was seen a few times. The CDR3 here is CASSAPGGVYYGYTF. The CDR3 DNA reads TGTGCCAGCAGTGCTCCGGGGGGCGTCTACTATGGCTACACCTTC. This chain connects TRBV28 to TRBJ1-2, with D possibly matching TRBD1 (6 bases). The CDR3 contains 15 residues. CDR1 is MDHEN, CDR2 SYDVKM, per germline. Trimming left V 5 bases short and J 3 bases short, with 16 bases between.